The 18 T cell receptor beta chains below all came from one sample that was sequenced in a study of identical twins. From the 5' RACE reads, TCRdb called clonotypes with MiXCR, one entry per CDR3 protein. Of 500,000 to 550,000 distinct CDR3 sequences in the sample, about 22% are singletons; the top ten hold approximately 0.52%. The data were also submitted as part of a second study, on yellow fever vaccine responses in identical twins.

Sequenced material: CD4+ T cells sorted from blood. Receptors originate from a woman younger than 30 in good health.

The chain has TRBV20-1 and TRBJ2-2; D tentatively fits TRBD1 or TRBD2 (5 bases each). CDR1 is DFQATT and CDR2 is SNEGSKA in the germline V gene (reference sequence). This CDR3 contains 16 residues. The V end lost 0 bases, the J end lost 1 base, and 12 bases lay between the germline ends. CDR3 in amino acids: CSAREWGPLNTGELFF. Written as DNA, the CDR3 is TGCAGTGCTAGAGAGTGGGGACCGCTGAACACCGGGGAGCTGTTTTTT.

In its sample, this clonotype was seen a few times. The V call is TRBV20-1, the J call TRBJ2-2, with TRBD1 matching 7 bases. The germline CDR1 and CDR2 sequences are DFQATT and SNEGSKA (reference sequence). The CDR3 extends over 17 amino acids. With V trimmed by 5 bases and J by 0 bases, 12 bases remained unmatched. The CDR3 reads CSAFRQGLKANTGELFF. CDR3 nucleotides: TGCAGTGCTTTCCGACAGGGCCTCAAGGCGAACACCGGGGAGCTGTTTTTT.

J is TRBJ2-5 and V is TRBV5-1; 11 nucleotides line up with TRBD2. Trimming removed 4 bases from V and 4 bases from J; junction bases left unmatched: 18. Per the germline V gene, CDR1 is SGHRS and CDR2 is YFSETQ. The CDR3 contains 19 residues. The CDR3 DNA sequence: TGCGCCAGCAGCGCCGGCGGGCGACTAGCGGGACTTGGTTTAGAGACCCAGTACTTC. Translation gives CASSAGGRLAGLGLETQYF.

This chain links TRBV7-2 with TRBJ2-1, with 7 bases identical to TRBD1. The J segment lost 4 bases and the V segment lost 1 base, leaving 7 bases of the junction unmatched. CDR1 is SGHTA and CDR2 is FQGNSA in the germline V gene. The CDR3 loop spans 16 amino acids. CDR3 region: CASSLGTGQPYNEQFF. In DNA, the CDR3 is TGTGCCAGCAGCTTAGGGACGGGACAGCCGTACAATGAGCAGTTCTTC.

This clonotype was observed a few times. The V gene is TRBV29-1, the J gene TRBJ2-1, with 12 positions matching TRBD2. V lost 3 bases, J lost 9 bases, and 12 bases stayed unmatched. This CDR3 is 16 amino acids long. Germline V CDR1 and CDR2: SQVTM, ANQGSEA. CDR3 sequence: CSVDSLAGGQGGEQFF. CDR3 in DNA: TGCAGCGTTGATAGTCTAGCGGGAGGGCAGGGCGGTGAGCAGTTCTTC.

The gene calls are TRBV6-4 and TRBJ2-3; a weak D match, TRBD1 (6 bases). The CDR3 spans 15 residues. CDR1 MRHNA and CDR2 SNTAGT come from the germline V gene. The V and J ends lost 0 bases and 2 bases respectively, with 9 bases between them. CDR3 region: CASSDSGGNTDTQYF. In DNA form, the CDR3 reads TGTGCCAGCAGTGACTCAGGGGGAAACACAGATACGCAGTATTTT.

This clonotype was seen ten or more times. The chain carries TRBV12-3 or TRBV12-4 and TRBJ1-1; no definite D call. V gave up 1 base and J gave up 4 bases, with 1 base separating them. The CDR3 is made up of 11 amino acids. CDR3 DNA: TGTGCCAGCAGTTTAGGCACTGAAGCTTTCTTT. It codes for CASSLGTEAFF.

The chain links TRBV29-1 to TRBJ2-3, with 7 positions matching TRBD1. Trimming removed 6 bases from V and 2 bases from J; junction bases left unmatched: 5. The CDR3 is 13 amino acids. CDR1 and CDR2 (germline): SQVTM, ANQGSEA. The CDR3 spells CSVAGTVTDTQYF. The CDR3 bases are TGCAGCGTCGCCGGGACAGTCACAGATACGCAGTATTTT.

The chain couples TRBV5-1 to TRBJ1-1; 9 bases match TRBD1. In germline, CDR1 is SGHRS, CDR2 YFSETQ. The ends lost 5 bases at V and 6 bases at J; junction bases unmatched: 8. This CDR3 region has 14 residues. CDR3 amino acids: CASRGGQGSAEAFF. The DNA of the CDR3 is TGCGCCAGCAGGGGTGGACAGGGGAGTGCTGAAGCTTTCTTT.

This clonotype has only a few counts. The chain carries TRBV5-1 and TRBJ2-3; no firm D call. Germline CDR1 and CDR2: SGHRS and YFSETQ. The CDR3 contains 13 residues. V was cut by 4 bases and J by 3 bases, with 9 bases left in between. For the CDR3, the DNA is TGCGCCAGCAGCATCTACGGTACAGATACGCAGTATTTT. Amino acid sequence: CASSIYGTDTQYF.

A few counts support this clonotype. This sequence joins TRBV12-3 or TRBV12-4 and TRBJ2-2, with a weak D call TRBD1 (5 bases). The CDR3 sequence is 14 residues long. V was trimmed by 6 bases and J by 2 bases, leaving 10 bases between them. CDR3: CASRSDRNTGELFF. The CDR3, as DNA: TGTGCCAGCAGGAGCGACAGAAACACCGGGGAGCTGTTTTTT.

In the case of this clonotype: The junction does not match germline at one end; this may be a read error. The V call is TRBV7-9, the J call TRBJ1-2; TRBD1 matches 7 bases. The CDR3 is made up of 14 amino acids. Per germline, CDR1 SEHNR and CDR2 FQNEAQ (reference sequence). The CDR3 coding sequence is TGTGCCAGCAGTTCAACGTCCGGGACAGATGGCTACTCCTTC. Its protein product is CASSSTSGTDGYSF.

The chain carries TRBV2 and TRBJ2-7; D gene ambiguous. CDR3 length: 15 residues. Germline-derived CDR1 and CDR2 are SNHLY and FYNNEI. V was shortened by 1 base and J by 0 bases, with 10 bases between the two germline ends. The CDR3 spells CASSEGGRASYEQYF. DNA of the CDR3: TGTGCCAGCAGTGAAGGTGGTAGGGCCTCCTACGAGCAGTACTTC.

The chain couples TRBV27 to TRBJ2-2; D is uncertain. The CDR3 has 15 amino acids. Germline assignment: CDR1 MNHEY and CDR2 SMNVEV (reference sequence). V was pared by 3 bases and J by 0 bases, with 8 bases between. This CDR3 reads CASSFTYTNTGELFF. CDR3 in DNA: TGTGCCAGCAGTTTCACCTACACGAACACCGGGGAGCTGTTTTTT.

V is TRBV11-2 and J is TRBJ2-1; D possibly corresponds to TRBD1 (6 bases). The germline V and J ends were trimmed by 6 bases and 1 base, with 10 bases remaining between them. CDR1 is SGHAT and CDR2 is FQNNGV in the germline V gene. The CDR3 is made up of 14 amino acids. As DNA, the CDR3 is TGTGCCAGCAGTTGGACAGATTCCTACAATGAGCAGTTCTTC. Protein sequence: CASSWTDSYNEQFF.

This chain joins TRBV19 and TRBJ2-2, with D possibly being TRBD1 (7 bases). This CDR3 has 14 residues. The V gene lost 9 bases and the J gene lost 4 bases, with 15 bases spanning the gap. Per germline, CDR1 LNHDA and CDR2 SQIVND (reference sequence). The CDR3 reads CASTDREATGELFF. CDR3 sequence (DNA): TGTGCCAGCACTGACAGGGAGGCCACCGGGGAGCTGTTTTTT.

The chain couples TRBV10-3 to TRBJ1-1; D uncertain. The CDR3 loop spans 13 amino acids. V lost 7 bases and J lost 1, with 10 bases in between. Germline CDR1 reads ENHRY; CDR2 reads SYGVKD. CDR3 nucleotide sequence: TGTGCCATCAAAGGCAGTCAGAACACTGAAGCTTTCTTT. As protein: CAIKGSQNTEAFF.

This clonotype was seen more than once but under ten times. This chain joins TRBV7-9 and TRBJ1-3, with 8 bases fitting TRBD1. Looked up from germline, CDR1 is SEHNR and CDR2 is FQNEAQ (reference sequence). CDR3 length equals 14 residues. Trimming removed 5 bases from V and 2 bases from J; junction bases left unmatched: 2. This CDR3 reads CASSQDRAGNTIYF. The CDR3, as DNA: TGTGCCAGCAGCCAGGACAGGGCTGGAAACACCATATATTTT.